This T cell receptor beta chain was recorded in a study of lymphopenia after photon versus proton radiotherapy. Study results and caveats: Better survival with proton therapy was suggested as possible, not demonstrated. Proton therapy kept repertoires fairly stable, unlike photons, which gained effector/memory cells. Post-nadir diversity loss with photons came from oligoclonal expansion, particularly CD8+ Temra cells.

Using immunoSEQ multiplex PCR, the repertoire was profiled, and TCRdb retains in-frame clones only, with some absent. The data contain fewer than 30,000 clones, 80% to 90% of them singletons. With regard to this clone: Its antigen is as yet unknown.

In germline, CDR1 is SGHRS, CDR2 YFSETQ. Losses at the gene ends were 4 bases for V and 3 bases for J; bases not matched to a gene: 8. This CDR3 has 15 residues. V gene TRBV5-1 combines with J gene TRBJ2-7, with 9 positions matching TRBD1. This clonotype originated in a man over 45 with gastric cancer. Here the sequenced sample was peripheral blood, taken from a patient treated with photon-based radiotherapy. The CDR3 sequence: CASSPDGTGHYEQYF. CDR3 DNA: TGCGCCAGCAGCCCTGACGGGACAGGGCACTACGAGCAGTACTTC.